This T cell receptor beta chain was identified during a study of T cells in Graves' hyperthyroidism and ophthalmopathy. It was RNA transcripts that yielded the amplified TCR beta CDR3 regions. TCR CDR3 underwent first-round RT-PCR with the HTBI primer set. TCRdb recomputed calls from the multiplex PCR reads with MiXCR, one row per CDR3 protein. The sample contains roughly 570,000 distinct CDR3 sequences, 15% to 19% of which appear only once. The V and J ends lost 4 bases and 0 bases respectively, with 16 bases between them. CDR1 and CDR2 (germline): MNHEY, SVGAGI. This CDR3 spans 17 amino acids. J is TRBJ1-5 and V is TRBV6-5, with unresolved D. The sample comprised blood. This sequence originates from a woman in her 30s with Graves' hyperthyroidism. Here the CDR3 reads CASSSETPTYSNQPQHF. In DNA, the CDR3 is TGTGCCAGCAGTTCAGAGACACCTACTTATAGCAATCAGCCCCAGCATTTT.